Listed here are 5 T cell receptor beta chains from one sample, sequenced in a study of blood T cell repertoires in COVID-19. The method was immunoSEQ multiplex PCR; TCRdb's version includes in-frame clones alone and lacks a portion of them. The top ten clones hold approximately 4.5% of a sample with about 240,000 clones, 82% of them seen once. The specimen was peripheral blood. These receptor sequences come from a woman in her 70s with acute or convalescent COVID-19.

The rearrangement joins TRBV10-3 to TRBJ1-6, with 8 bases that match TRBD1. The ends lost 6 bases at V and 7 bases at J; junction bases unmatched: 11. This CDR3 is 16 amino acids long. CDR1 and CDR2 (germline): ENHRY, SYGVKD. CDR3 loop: CAIRQTQGERNSPLHF. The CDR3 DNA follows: TGTGCCATCAGGCAGACACAGGGGGAGCGGAATTCACCCCTCCACTTT.

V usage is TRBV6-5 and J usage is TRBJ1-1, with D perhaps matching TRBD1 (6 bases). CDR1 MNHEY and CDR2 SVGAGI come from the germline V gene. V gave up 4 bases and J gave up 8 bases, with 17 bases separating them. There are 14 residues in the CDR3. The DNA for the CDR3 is TGTGCCAGCAGTTTTAATCTAGTCGGGACAGAAGCTTTCTTT. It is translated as CASSFNLVGTEAFF.

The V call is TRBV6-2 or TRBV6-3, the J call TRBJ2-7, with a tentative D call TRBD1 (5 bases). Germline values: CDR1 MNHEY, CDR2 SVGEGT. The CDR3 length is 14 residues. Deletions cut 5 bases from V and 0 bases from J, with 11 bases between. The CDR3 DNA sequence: TGTGCCAGCAGTCCCCTTAGGGGCTCCTACGAGCAGTACTTC. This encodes CASSPLRGSYEQYF.

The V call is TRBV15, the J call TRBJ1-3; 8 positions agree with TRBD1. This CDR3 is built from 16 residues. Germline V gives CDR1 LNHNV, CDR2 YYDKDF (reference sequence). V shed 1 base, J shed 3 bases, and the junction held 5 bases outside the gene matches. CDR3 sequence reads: CATSRVQGALGNTIYF. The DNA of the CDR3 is TGTGCCACCAGCAGAGTCCAGGGGGCCCTTGGAAACACCATATATTTT.

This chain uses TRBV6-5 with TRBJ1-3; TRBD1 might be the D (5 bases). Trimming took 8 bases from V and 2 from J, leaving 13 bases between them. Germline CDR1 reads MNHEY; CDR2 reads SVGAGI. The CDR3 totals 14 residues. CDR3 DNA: TGTGCCAGCGGGCAGGGCCCGACTGGAAACACCATATATTTT. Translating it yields CASGQGPTGNTIYF.